These 19 T cell receptor beta chains were sequenced from one sample in a study of shared clonotypes between healthy human individuals. Using immunoSEQ multiplex PCR, the repertoire was profiled, and TCRdb retains in-frame clones only, with some absent. The sample has around 1.9 million clones, 93% seen once; the top ten hold about 1.8%. CD45RO-negative, CCR7-selected cells formed the naive CD8 fraction, which excluded terminally differentiated effector memory CD45RA+ cells. The sample was naive CD8+ T cells from PBMCs. The receptor source for this set is a man aged 18-30 years in good health. Some clones in this sample may be carry-over from other donors' samples.

The chain combines TRBV15 with TRBJ2-5; 8 bases align to TRBD2. The length of the CDR3 is 13 residues. V shed 8 bases and J 4 bases; nucleotides not matched to a gene: 6. CDR1 and CDR2 (germline): LNHNV, YYDKDF (reference sequence). CDR3 DNA: TGTGCCACCCGCTCGACTAGCGCAGAGACCCAGTACTTC. Its translation: CATRSTSAETQYF.

The chain joins TRBV5-6 to TRBJ2-7; 9 bases are a match to TRBD1. V dropped 4 bases and J dropped 5; count of bases not matched to a gene: 13. CDR3 size: 16 residues. The V gene's germline CDR1 is SGHDT and CDR2 YYEEEE. The DNA for the CDR3 is TGTGCCAGCAGCGCGACCCCGGGACAGGGTTCCCACGAGCAGTACTTC. Residues: CASSATPGQGSHEQYF. Filled out from reference TRBV5-6 and TRBJ2-7, the complete variable domain reads DAGVTQSPTHLIKTRGQQVTLRCSPKSGHDTVSWYQQALGQGPQFIFQYYEEEERQRGNFPDRFSGHQFPNYSSELNVNALLLGDSALYLCASSATPGQGSHEQYFGPGTRLTVT.

The chain employs TRBV5-1 and TRBJ2-5; the D gene is possibly TRBD1 (5 bases). Per the germline V gene, CDR1 is SGHRS and CDR2 is YFSETQ. The CDR3 sequence is 13 residues long. Deletions cut 0 bases from V and 5 bases from J, with 8 bases between. CDR3 sequence (DNA): TGCGCCAGCAGCTTGGGACAGCCGGAGACCCAGTACTTC. Translated, it gives CASSLGQPETQYF. Together with reference TRBV5-1 and TRBJ2-5, the CDR3 gives the full variable domain: KAGVTQTPRYLIKTRGQQVTLSCSPISGHRSVSWYQQTPGQGLQFLFEYFSETQRNKGNFPGRFSGRQFSNSRSEMNVSTLELGDSALYLCASSLGQPETQYFGPGTRLLVL.

The chain links TRBV15 to TRBJ1-3, with 10 bases that match TRBD1. The trim removed 1 base at V and 0 bases at J, leaving 12 bases unmatched. The CDR3 spans 20 residues. CDR1 and CDR2 (germline): LNHNV, YYDKDF (reference sequence). The chain's CDR3 is CATSRGGQGPLPISGNTIYF. For the CDR3, the DNA is TGTGCCACCAGCAGAGGGGGACAGGGGCCATTGCCCATCTCTGGAAACACCATATATTTT. The full variable domain, in which reference TRBV15 and TRBJ1-3 provide the parts outside the CDR3, is DAMVIQNPRYQVTQFGKPVTLSCSQTLNHNVMYWYQQKSSQAPKLLFHYYDKDFNNEADTPDNFQSRRPNTSFCFLDIRSPGLGDTAMYLCATSRGGQGPLPISGNTIYFGEGSWLTVV.

The table lists this clone with a few counts. This specimen includes other DNA sequences encoding the same CDR3. J is TRBJ2-1 and V is TRBV9, with D unresolved. V lost 0 bases and J 2 bases, leaving 3 bases between the germline ends. This CDR3 contains 13 residues. Germline V lookup: CDR1 SGDLS, CDR2 YYNGEE. CDR3 region: CASSVVPYNEQFF. The CDR3 DNA sequence: TGTGCCAGCAGCGTAGTTCCCTACAATGAGCAGTTCTTC.

This chain links TRBV7-6 with TRBJ2-1; perhaps TRBD2 as D (5 bases). Deletions cut 2 bases from V and 7 bases from J, with 6 bases between. Per the germline V gene, CDR1 is SGHVS and CDR2 is FNYEAQ. The CDR3 has 12 amino acids. The CDR3 nucleotides are TGTGCCAGCAGCTTAACGGGAAATGAGCAGTTCTTC. Protein sequence: CASSLTGNEQFF.

The chain recombines TRBV5-8 with TRBJ2-7, with D uncertain. The CDR3 has 13 amino acids. V lost 0 bases to trimming and J lost 0 bases, with 4 bases between them. Germline V gene data show CDR1 as SGHTS and CDR2 as YDEGEE. The CDR3 region is CASSLAGSYEQYF. The CDR3 DNA is TGTGCCAGCAGCTTGGCCGGCTCCTACGAGCAGTACTTC.

The chain recombines TRBV10-3 with TRBJ2-2; no definite D call. CDR3 length: 16 amino acids. Germline CDR1 reads ENHRY; CDR2 reads SYGVKD. V gave up 0 bases and J gave up 1 base, with 9 bases separating them. In nucleotides, the CDR3 is TGTGCCATCAGTGAGTCGACTCGTGAGAACACCGGGGAGCTGTTTTTT. Protein: CAISESTRENTGELFF.

The chain employs TRBV7-9 and TRBJ1-1, with 7 nucleotides matching TRBD1. This CDR3 is 14 amino acids long. In germline, CDR1 is SEHNR, CDR2 FQNEAQ (reference sequence). With V trimmed by 5 bases and J by 4 bases, 7 bases remained unmatched. The chain's CDR3 is CASSVTGTITEAFF. In nucleotides, the CDR3 is TGTGCCAGCAGCGTGACAGGGACCATCACTGAAGCTTTCTTT.

J is TRBJ2-7 and V is TRBV7-9; 15 bases align to TRBD2. Trimming removed 4 bases from V and 5 bases from J; junction bases left unmatched: 12. Germline V lookup: CDR1 SEHNR, CDR2 FQNEAQ (reference sequence). The CDR3 loop spans 18 amino acids. CDR3 nucleotides: TGTGCCAGCAGCTCGGGACTAGCGGGAGGAGAGGGGATACACGAGCAGTACTTC. It specifies CASSSGLAGGEGIHEQYF.

The chain joins TRBV13 to TRBJ2-1, with 7 bases aligning to TRBD1. This CDR3 comprises 16 residues. After removal of 5 bases from V and 2 bases from J, the junction contained 9 bases not matched to a gene. The V gene's germline CDR1 is PRHDT and CDR2 FYEKMQ (reference sequence). For the CDR3, the DNA is TGTGCCAGCAGCGTTACCCGGGACAGTCCCTACAATGAGCAGTTCTTC. This translates into CASSVTRDSPYNEQFF.

The chain carries TRBV7-9 and TRBJ2-1; 13 bases line up with TRBD2. Losses at the gene ends were 4 bases for V and 5 bases for J; bases not matched to a gene: 5. The CDR3 sequence is 16 residues long. Germline assignment: CDR1 SEHNR and CDR2 FQNEAQ (reference sequence). The CDR3 spells CASSSGLAGVHNEQFF. CDR3 nucleotide sequence: TGTGCCAGCAGCTCTGGACTAGCGGGAGTACACAATGAGCAGTTCTTC.

The chain uses TRBV10-3 and TRBJ2-5; 7 nucleotides line up with TRBD1. This CDR3 spans 16 amino acids. V trimming: 2 bases; J trimming: 2 bases; junction bases outside the gene matches: 8. Germline loops: CDR1 ENHRY, CDR2 SYGVKD. In DNA, the CDR3 is TGTGCCATCAGTGAGCCCCCCGACAGGGCACAAGAGACCCAGTACTTC. It yields the protein CAISEPPDRAQETQYF.

V gene TRBV27 combines with J gene TRBJ2-3; 7 nucleotides align to TRBD2. The V and J ends lost 4 bases and 5 bases, in that order; junction bases with no gene match: 12. Germline assignment: CDR1 MNHEY and CDR2 SMNVEV (reference sequence). CDR3 length: 16 residues. The CDR3 DNA reads as TGTGCCAGCAGTTCCCCCGAAGGGTCTAGCGGAGATACGCAGTATTTT. Its protein is CASSSPEGSSGDTQYF.

Turning to this clone: The same CDR3 can be traced to other DNA sequences in this sample. This sequence joins TRBV30 and TRBJ2-1; D unresolved. The germline gives CDR1 GTSNPN, CDR2 SVGIG (reference sequence). Between the trimmed V and J ends, which lost 3 bases and 4 bases, there was a span of 19 bases. The CDR3 has 16 amino acids. The CDR3 loop is CAWSQPAFPPYNEQFF. The CDR3, as DNA: TGTGCCTGGAGCCAACCGGCCTTCCCGCCTTACAATGAGCAGTTCTTC.

This clone was observed a single time. The chain combines TRBV2 with TRBJ2-1; 12 nucleotides line up with TRBD2. Losses at the gene ends were 5 bases for V and 8 bases for J; bases not matched to a gene: 7. The CDR3 runs to 15 residues. Germline V gene sequence: CDR1 SNHLY, CDR2 FYNNEI. CDR3 nucleotide sequence: TGTGCCAGCAGTCCCTCTAGCGGGAGGGGAGATGAGCAGTTCTTC. This codes for CASSPSSGRGDEQFF.

The chain recombines TRBV30 with TRBJ2-4; 11 positions match TRBD2. Unmatched junction bases numbered 11, after V lost 1 base and J lost 3 bases. Germline assignment: CDR1 GTSNPN and CDR2 SVGIG (reference sequence). The CDR3 consists of 18 residues. Written as DNA, the CDR3 is TGTGCCTGGAGTGCCGGACTAGCGGGCCACATTCTCAAAAACATTCAGTACTTC. Its translation is CAWSAGLAGHILKNIQYF. Full variable domain (outside the CDR3, taken from reference TRBV30 and TRBJ2-4): SQTIHQWPATLVQPVGSPLSLECTVEGTSNPNLYWYRQAAGRGLQLLFYSVGIGQISSEVPQNLSASRPQDRQFILSSKKLLLSDSGFYLCAWSAGLAGHILKNIQYFGAGTRLSVL.

The rearrangement joins TRBV4-1 to TRBJ2-3; 11 nucleotides agree with TRBD2. The CDR3 sequence is 15 residues long. Trimming cost V 4 bases and J 2 bases; bases outside gene matches: 2. Germline V gene sequence: CDR1 MGHRA, CDR2 YSYEKL. The CDR3 region is CASSLGLAATDTQYF. Here the CDR3 DNA reads TGCGCCAGCAGCCTGGGACTAGCGGCCACAGATACGCAGTATTTT.

The rearrangement links TRBV9 to TRBJ2-1; D gene uncertain. Germline loops: CDR1 SGDLS, CDR2 YYNGEE. The ends were cut back, 1 base at V and 5 bases at J, with 7 bases in the middle. This CDR3 contains 13 residues. CDR3 sequence: CASSVYGNNEQFF. The CDR3 bases are TGTGCCAGCAGCGTATACGGAAACAATGAGCAGTTCTTC.